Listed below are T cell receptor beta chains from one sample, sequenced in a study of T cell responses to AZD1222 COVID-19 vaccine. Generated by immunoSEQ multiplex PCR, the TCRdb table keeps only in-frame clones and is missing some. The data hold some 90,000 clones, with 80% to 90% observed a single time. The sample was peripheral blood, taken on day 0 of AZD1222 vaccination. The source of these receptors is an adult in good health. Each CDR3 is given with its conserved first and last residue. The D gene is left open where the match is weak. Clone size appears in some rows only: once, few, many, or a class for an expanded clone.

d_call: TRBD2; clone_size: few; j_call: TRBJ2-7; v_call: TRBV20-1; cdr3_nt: TGCAGTGCTAGTAGGGGCGGGGGCTCCTACGAGCAGTACTTC; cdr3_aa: CSASRGGGSYEQYF
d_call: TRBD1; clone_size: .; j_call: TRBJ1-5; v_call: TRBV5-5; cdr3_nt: TGTGCCAGCAGCTTTGGACAGGGGGCCAGCAATCAGCCCCAGCATTTT; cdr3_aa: CASSFGQGASNQPQHF
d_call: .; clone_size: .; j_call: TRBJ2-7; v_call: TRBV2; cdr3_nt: TGTGCCAGCAGTGAAATCAGTCTGGGGAGCTACGAGCAGTACTTC; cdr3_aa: CASSEISLGSYEQYF
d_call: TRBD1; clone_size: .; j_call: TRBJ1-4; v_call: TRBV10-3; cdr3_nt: TGTGCCATCCAGGGACAGATTAATGAAAAACTGTTTTTT; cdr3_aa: CAIQGQINEKLFF
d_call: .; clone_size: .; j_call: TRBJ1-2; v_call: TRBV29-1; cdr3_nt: TGCAGCGTCGAGGGGAGTGGGAACTATGGCTACACCTTC; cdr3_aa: CSVEGSGNYGYTF
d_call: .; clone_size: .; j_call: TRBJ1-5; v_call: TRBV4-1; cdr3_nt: TGCGCCAGCAGCCCGGACCGTGTCGATCAGCCCCAGCATTTT; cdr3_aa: CASSPDRVDQPQHF
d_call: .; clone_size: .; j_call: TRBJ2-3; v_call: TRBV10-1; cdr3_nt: TGCGCCAGCAGTCGTGGGGGCACAGATACGCAGTATTTT; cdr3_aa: CASSRGGTDTQYF
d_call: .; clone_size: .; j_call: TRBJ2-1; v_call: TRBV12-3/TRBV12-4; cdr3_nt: TGTGCCAGCAGGTCACTCCCGCAGGAGCAGTTCTTC; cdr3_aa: CASRSLPQEQFF
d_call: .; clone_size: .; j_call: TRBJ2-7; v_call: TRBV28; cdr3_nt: TGTGCCAGCAGTTTTCACAGCTACGAGCAGTACTTC; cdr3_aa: CASSFHSYEQYF
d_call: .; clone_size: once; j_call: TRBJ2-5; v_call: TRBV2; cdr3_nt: TGTGCCAGCAGTACGATTCAAGAGACCCAGTACTTC; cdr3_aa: CASSTIQETQYF
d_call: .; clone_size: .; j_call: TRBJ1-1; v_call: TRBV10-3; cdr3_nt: TGTGCCATCAGTGGCGCTGGGGACACTGAAGCTTTCTTT; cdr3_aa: CAISGAGDTEAFF
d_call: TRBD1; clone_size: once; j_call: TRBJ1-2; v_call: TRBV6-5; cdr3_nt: TGTGCCAGCAGTCACCGAGACAGGGGTGTCTACACCTTC; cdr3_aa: CASSHRDRGVYTF
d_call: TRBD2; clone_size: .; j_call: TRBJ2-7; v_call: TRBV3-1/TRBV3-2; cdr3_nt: TGTGCCAGCAGATCCCTTGCGGGAGGCACCGAGCAGTACTTC; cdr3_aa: CASRSLAGGTEQYF
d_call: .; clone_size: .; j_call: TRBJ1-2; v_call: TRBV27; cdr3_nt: TGTGCCAGCAGTTTATCGGGTCCAGATATCGGGGGCGGGCATGGCTACACCTTC; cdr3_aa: CASSLSGPDIGGGHGYTF
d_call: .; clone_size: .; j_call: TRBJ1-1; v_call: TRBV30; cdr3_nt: TGTGCCTGGAGGGGGGCTGACACTGAAGCTTTCTTT; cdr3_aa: CAWRGADTEAFF
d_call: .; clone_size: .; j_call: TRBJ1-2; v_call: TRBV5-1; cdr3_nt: TGCGCCAGCAGCCCGAGGACGGCCGGATTCTATGGCTACACCTTC; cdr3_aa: CASSPRTAGFYGYTF
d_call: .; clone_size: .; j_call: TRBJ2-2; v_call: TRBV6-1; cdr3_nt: TGTGCCAGCAGTGACGGGGGGCAGGGCACCGGGGAGCTGTTTTTT; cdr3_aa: CASSDGGQGTGELFF
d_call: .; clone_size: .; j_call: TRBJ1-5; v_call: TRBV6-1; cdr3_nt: TGTGCCAGCAGTGCTGGTGGTGCAGGGAGTTCCCTCAATCAGCCCCAGCATTTT; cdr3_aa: CASSAGGAGSSLNQPQHF
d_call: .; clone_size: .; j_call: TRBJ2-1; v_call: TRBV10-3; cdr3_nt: TGTGCCATCACCAGTGAGGAAGGGGCCGCCCGACGGGAGCAGTTCTTC; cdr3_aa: CAITSEEGAARREQFF
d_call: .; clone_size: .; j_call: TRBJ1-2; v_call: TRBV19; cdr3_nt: TGTGCCAGTAGTATGATCCCCGGCAGGGGAGATGATGGCTACACCTTC; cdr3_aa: CASSMIPGRGDDGYTF
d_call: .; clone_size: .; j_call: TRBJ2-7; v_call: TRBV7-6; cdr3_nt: TGTGCCAGCAGCGAGGCAGGATACTACGAGCAGTACTTC; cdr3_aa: CASSEAGYYEQYF
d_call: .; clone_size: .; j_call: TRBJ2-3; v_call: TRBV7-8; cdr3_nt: TGTGCCAGCAGCCCGTTCTCCTTAACAGATACGCAGTATTTT; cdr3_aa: CASSPFSLTDTQYF
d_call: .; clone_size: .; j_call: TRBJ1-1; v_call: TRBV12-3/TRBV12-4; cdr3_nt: TGTGCCAGCAGTTTATCTTCTGGGACTGAAGCTTTCTTT; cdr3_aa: CASSLSSGTEAFF
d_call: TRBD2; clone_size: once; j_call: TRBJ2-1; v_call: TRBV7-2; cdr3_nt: TGTGCCAGCAGCGTGGGGACTAGCGGATACAATGAGCAGTTCTTC; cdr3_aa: CASSVGTSGYNEQFF
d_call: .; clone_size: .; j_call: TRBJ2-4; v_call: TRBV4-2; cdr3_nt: TGTGCCAGCAGCCAAGAGAACGGCAAAAACATTCAGTACTTC; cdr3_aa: CASSQENGKNIQYF